This T cell receptor beta chain emerged from a study of beta chain features in type 1 diabetes. Study-wide results and caveats: Type 1 diabetes patients had TCRB CDR3s that were shorter (moderately but significantly so) in all four CD4+ subsets. TCRB rearrangement may or may not be influenced by HLA type; here this remained unresolved.

Sorted CD4+ subsets: naive, central memory, regulatory, stem cell-like memory (CD45RO/CCR7/CD25/CD127/CD95/CD27 panel). V shed 2 bases and J 3 bases; nucleotides not matched to a gene: 4. Germline V gives CDR1 SGHAT, CDR2 FQDESV (reference sequence). The CDR3 consists of 16 residues. Expressed TCRB transcripts got sequenced, as all isolated RNA was reverse transcribed. Method: immunoSEQ multiplex PCR; TCRdb's copy keeps in-frame clones and lacks some. Of 250,000 or so clones listed, roughly 21% are singletons. As concerns this clone: The antigen is unknown.

The chain uses TRBV11-1 and TRBJ2-2; the match to TRBD1 covers 9 bases. This TCR derives from a middle-aged woman with type 1 diabetes. Sequencing was performed on naive CD4+ T cells from blood. In DNA form, the CDR3 reads TGTGCCAGCAGCTTATACAGGGGGCAGGACACCGGGGAGCTGTTTTTT. Protein product: CASSLYRGQDTGELFF.